This T cell receptor (beta chain) comes out of a study of beta chain features in type 1 diabetes. Sampling consisted of one heparinised blood draw per donor, averaging around 120 mL. Concerning this clone: Its antigen remains unidentified.

Findings of the study overall: A moderate, significant TCRB CDR3 shortening appeared in type 1 diabetes across four CD4+ subsets.

Every bit of the isolated RNA underwent reverse transcription, so sequencing read expressed TCRB transcripts. The repertoire was sequenced with immunoSEQ multiplex PCR; TCRdb's copy has only in-frame clones and lacks some. The sample lists 300,000 to 350,000 clones, about 14% seen once, with roughly 0.015% in the top ten. Material for sequencing was naive CD4+ T cells from blood. The clonotype originates from a woman younger than 35 with type 1 diabetes.

The CDR3 protein is CASSYSQGRGYTF. Here the CDR3 DNA reads TGTGCCAGCAGTTACTCGCAGGGTAGAGGCTACACCTTC. The chain uses TRBV6-5 and TRBJ1-2; possibly TRBD1 for D (5 bases). Germline V gene lookup returns CDR1 MNHEY and CDR2 SVGAGI. The CDR3 spans 13 residues. V lost 0 bases and J 8 bases, leaving 10 bases between the germline ends.